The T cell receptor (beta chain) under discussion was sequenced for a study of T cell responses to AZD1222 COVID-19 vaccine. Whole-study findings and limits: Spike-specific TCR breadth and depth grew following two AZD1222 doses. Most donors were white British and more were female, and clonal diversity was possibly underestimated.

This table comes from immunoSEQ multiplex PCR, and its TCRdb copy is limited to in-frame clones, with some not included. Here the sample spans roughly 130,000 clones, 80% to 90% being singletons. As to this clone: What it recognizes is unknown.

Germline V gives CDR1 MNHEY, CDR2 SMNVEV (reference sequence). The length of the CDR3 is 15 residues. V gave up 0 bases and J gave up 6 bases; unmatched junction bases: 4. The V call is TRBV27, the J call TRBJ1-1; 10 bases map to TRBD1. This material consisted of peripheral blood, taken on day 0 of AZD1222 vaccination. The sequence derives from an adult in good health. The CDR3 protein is CASSLSTGGRAEAFF. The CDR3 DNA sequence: TGTGCCAGCAGTTTATCGACAGGGGGCAGGGCTGAAGCTTTCTTT.